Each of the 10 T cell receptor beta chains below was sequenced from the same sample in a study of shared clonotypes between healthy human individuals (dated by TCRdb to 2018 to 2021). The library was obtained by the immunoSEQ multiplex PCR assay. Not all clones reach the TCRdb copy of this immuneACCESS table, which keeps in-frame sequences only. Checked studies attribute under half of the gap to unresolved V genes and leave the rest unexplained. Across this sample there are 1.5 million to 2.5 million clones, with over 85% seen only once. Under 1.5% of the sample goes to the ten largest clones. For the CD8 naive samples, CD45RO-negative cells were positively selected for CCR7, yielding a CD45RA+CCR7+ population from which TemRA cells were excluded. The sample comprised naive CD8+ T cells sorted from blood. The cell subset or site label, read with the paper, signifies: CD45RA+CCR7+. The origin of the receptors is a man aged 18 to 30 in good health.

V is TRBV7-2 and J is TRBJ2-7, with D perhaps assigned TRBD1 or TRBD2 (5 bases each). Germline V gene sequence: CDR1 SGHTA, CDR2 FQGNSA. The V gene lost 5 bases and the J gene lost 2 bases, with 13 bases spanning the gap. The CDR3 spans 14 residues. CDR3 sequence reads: CASSHRDATYEQYF. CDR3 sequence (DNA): TGTGCCAGCAGCCACCGGGACGCCACCTACGAGCAGTACTTC.

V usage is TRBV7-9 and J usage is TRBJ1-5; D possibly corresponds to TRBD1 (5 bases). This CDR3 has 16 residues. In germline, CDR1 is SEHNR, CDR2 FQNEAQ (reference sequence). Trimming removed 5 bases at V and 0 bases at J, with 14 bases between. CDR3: CASSPSGGVSNQPQHF. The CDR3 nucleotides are TGTGCCAGCAGCCCATCTGGGGGGGTTAGCAATCAGCCCCAGCATTTT.

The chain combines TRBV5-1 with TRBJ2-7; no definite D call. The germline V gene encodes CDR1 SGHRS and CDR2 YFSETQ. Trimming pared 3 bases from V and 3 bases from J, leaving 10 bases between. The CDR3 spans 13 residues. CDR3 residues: CASSSDMNYEQYF. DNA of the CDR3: TGCGCCAGCAGCTCTGACATGAACTACGAGCAGTACTTC.

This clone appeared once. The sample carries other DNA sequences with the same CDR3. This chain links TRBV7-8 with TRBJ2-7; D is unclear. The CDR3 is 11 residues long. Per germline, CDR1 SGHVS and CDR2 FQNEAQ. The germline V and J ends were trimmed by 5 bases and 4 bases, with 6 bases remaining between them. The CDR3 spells CASSPGYEQYF. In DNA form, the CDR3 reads TGTGCCAGCAGCCCTGGGTACGAGCAGTACTTC.

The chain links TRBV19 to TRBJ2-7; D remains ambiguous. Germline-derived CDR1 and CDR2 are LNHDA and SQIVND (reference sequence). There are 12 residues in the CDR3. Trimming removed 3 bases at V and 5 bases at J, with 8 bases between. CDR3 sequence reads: CASSMRGDEQYF. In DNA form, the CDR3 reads TGTGCCAGTAGTATGCGTGGGGACGAGCAGTACTTC.

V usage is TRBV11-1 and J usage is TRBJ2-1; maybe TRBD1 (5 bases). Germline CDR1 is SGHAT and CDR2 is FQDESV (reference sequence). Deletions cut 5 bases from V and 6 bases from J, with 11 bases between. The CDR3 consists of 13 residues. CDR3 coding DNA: TGTGCCAGCAGCCAGACAGTTGCCAATGAGCAGTTCTTC. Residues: CASSQTVANEQFF.

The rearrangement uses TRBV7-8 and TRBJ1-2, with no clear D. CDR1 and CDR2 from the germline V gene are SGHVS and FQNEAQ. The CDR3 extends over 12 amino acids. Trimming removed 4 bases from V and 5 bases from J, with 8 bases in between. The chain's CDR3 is CASSSDSYGYTF. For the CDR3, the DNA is TGTGCCAGCAGCTCAGACTCGTATGGCTACACCTTC.

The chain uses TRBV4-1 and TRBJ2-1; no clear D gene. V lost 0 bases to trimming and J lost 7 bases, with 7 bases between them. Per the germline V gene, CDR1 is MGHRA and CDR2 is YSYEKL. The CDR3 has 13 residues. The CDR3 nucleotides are TGCGCCAGCAGCCAAGATCGTCTGAATGAGCAGTTCTTC. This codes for CASSQDRLNEQFF.

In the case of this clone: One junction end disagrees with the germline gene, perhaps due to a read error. The CDR3 DNA follows: TGTGCCAGCAGCTTAGTTGGCGGGATTGGTAACACCGGGAAGCTGTTTTTT. Translation: CASSLVGGIGNTGKLFF. The J gene is TRBJ2-2, the V gene TRBV7-2, with a possible D match to TRBD2 (6 bases). This CDR3 is built from 17 residues. The germline gives CDR1 SGHTA, CDR2 FQGNSA. Supplemented by reference TRBV7-2 and TRBJ2-2, the full variable domain reads GAGVSQSPSNKVTEKGKDVELRCDPISGHTALYWYRQSLGQGLEFLIYFQGNSAPDKSGLPSDRFSAERTGGSVSTLTIQRTQQEDSAVYLCASSLVGGIGNTGKLFFGEGSRLTVL.

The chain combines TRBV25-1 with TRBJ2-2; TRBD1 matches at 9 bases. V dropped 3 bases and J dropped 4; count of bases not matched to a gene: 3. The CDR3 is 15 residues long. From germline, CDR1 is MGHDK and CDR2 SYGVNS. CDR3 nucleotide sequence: TGTGCCAGCAGTGACGGACAGGGGAGCACCGGGGAGCTGTTTTTT. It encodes CASSDGQGSTGELFF.